This T cell receptor (beta chain) was captured in a study of blood T cell repertoires in COVID-19. The table came from immunoSEQ multiplex PCR; TCRdb's copy has only in-frame clones and leaves some out. Here the sample spans 62,000 or so clones, 80% to 90% being singletons. V was pared by 4 bases and J by 7 bases, with 9 bases of the junction left unmatched. This CDR3 is built from 15 residues. Germline assignment: CDR1 SGHRS and CDR2 YFSETQ. This receptor was taken from a human donor in a cohort sampled during active COVID-19. Sequenced material: peripheral blood. V is TRBV5-1 and J is TRBJ2-2; 8 nucleotides align to TRBD1. The CDR3 DNA follows: TGCGCCAGCAGCGCCGGGACAGGATTTATCGGGGAGCTGTTTTTT. Translation gives CASSAGTGFIGELFF. Complete variable domain (other parts from reference TRBV5-1 and TRBJ2-2): KAGVTQTPRYLIKTRGQQVTLSCSPISGHRSVSWYQQTPGQGLQFLFEYFSETQRNKGNFPGRFSGRQFSNSRSEMNVSTLELGDSALYLCASSAGTGFIGELFFGEGSRLTVL.